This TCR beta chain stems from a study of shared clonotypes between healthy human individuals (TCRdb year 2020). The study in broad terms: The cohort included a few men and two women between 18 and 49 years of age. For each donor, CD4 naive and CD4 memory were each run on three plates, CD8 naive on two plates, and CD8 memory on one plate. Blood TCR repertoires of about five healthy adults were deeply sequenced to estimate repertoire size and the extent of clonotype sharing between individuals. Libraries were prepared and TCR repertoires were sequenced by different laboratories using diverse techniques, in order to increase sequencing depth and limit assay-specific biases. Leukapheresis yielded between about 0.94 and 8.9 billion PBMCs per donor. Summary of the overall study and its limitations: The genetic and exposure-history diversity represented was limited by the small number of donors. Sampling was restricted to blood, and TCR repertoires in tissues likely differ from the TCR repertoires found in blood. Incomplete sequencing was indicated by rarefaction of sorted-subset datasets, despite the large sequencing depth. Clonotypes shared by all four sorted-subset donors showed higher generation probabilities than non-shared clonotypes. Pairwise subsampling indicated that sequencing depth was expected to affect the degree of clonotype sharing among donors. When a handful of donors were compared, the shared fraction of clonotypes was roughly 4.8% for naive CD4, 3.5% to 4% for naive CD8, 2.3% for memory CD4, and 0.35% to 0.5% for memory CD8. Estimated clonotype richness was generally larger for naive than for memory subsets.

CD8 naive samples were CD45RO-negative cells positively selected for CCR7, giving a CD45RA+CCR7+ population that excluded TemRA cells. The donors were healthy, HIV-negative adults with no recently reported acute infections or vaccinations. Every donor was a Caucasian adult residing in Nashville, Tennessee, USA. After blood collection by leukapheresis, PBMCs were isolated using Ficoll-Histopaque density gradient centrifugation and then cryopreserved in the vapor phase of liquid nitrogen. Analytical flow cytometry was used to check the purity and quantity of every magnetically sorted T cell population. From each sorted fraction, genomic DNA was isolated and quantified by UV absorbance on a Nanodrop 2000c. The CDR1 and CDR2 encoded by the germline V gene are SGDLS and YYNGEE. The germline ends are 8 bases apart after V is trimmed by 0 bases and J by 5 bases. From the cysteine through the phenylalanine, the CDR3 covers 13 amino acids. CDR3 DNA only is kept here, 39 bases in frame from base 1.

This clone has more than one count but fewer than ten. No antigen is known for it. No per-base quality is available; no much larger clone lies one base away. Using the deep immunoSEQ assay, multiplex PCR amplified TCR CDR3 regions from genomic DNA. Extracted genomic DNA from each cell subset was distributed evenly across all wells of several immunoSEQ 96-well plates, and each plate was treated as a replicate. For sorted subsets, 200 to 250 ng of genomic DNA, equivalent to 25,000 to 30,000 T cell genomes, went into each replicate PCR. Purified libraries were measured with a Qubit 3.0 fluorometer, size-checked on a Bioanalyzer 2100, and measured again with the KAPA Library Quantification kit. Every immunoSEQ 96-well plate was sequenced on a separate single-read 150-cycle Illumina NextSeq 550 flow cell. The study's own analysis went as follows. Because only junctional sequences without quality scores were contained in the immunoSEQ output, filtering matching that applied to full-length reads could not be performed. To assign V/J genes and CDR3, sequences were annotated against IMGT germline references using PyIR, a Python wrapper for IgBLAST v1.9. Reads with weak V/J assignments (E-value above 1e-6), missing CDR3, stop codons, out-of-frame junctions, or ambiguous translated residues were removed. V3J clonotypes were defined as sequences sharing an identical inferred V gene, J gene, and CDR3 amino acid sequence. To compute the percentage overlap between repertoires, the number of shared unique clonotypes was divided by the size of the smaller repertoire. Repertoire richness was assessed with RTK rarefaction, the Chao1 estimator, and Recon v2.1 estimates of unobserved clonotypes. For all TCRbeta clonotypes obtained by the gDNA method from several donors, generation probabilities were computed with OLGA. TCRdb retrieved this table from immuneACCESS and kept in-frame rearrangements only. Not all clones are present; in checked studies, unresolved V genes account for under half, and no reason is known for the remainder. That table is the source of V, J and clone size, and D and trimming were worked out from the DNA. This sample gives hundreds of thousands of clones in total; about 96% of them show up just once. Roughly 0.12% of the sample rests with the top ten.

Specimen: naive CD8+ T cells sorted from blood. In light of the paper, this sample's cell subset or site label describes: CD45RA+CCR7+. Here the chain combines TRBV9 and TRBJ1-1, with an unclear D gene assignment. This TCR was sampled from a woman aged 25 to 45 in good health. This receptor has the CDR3 CASSVAEWTEAFF. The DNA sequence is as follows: TGTGCCAGCAGCGTAGCCGAATGGACTGAAGCTTTCTTT.